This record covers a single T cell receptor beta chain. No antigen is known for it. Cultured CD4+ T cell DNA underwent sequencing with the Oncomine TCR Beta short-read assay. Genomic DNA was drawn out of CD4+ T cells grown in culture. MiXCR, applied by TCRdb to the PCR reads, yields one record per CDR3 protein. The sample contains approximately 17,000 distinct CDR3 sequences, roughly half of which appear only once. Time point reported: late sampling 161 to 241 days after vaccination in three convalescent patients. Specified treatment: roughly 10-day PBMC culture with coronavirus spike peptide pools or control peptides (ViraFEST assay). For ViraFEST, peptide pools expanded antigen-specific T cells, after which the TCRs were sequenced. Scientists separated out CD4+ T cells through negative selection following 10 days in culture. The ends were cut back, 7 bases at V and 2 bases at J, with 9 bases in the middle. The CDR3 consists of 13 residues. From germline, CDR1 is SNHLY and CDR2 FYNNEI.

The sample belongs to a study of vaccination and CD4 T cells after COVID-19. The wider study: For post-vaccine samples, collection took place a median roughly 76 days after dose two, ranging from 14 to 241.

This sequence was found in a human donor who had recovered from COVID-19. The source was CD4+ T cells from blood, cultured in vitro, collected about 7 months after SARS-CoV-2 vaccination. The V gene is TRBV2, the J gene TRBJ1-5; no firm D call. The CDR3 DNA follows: TGTGCCAGCATAGGGTCGGGCAATCAGCCCCAGCATTTT. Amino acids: CASIGSGNQPQHF.